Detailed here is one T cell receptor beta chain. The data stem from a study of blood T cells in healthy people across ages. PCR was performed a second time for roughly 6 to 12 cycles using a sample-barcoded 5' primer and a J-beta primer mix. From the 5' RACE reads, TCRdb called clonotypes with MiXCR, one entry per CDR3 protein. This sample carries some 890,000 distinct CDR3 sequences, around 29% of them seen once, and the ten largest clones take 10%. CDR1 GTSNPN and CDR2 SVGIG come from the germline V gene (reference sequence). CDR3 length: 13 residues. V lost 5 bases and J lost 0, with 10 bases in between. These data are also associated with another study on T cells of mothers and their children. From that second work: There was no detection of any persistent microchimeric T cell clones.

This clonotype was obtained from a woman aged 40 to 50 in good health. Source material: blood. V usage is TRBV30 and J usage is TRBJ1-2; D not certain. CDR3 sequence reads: CAWHSYSNYGYTF. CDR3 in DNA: TGTGCCTGGCACAGCTATTCTAACTATGGCTACACCTTC. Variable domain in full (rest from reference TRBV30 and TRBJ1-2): SQTIHQWPATLVQPVGSPLSLECTVEGTSNPNLYWYRQAAGRGLQLLFYSVGIGQISSEVPQNLSASRPQDRQFILSSKKLLLSDSGFYLCAWHSYSNYGYTFGSGTRLTVV.